One sample yielded the 8 T cell receptor beta chains listed below, sequenced in a study of shared T cell receptors in the human thymus. Produced via immunoSEQ multiplex PCR; TCRdb's table is partial and in-frame only. Among hundreds of thousands of clones listed, over 75% were seen once. These data were also filed under a second study, of human thymus T cells.

Sequencing input: thymocytes. The receptors derive from a boy in the first two years of life with a congenital heart defect.

Notes on this clone: Other DNA sequences in this specimen translate into the identical CDR3. This sequence joins TRBV5-1 and TRBJ2-5; D might be TRBD2 (5 bases). The CDR3 covers 13 residues. Germline assignment: CDR1 SGHRS and CDR2 YFSETQ. V was cut by 3 bases and J by 2 bases, with 8 bases left in between. CDR3 sequence (DNA): TGCGCCAGCAGCTGGACGGGACAAGAGACCCAGTACTTC. Amino acids: CASSWTGQETQYF.

The genes are TRBV5-1 and TRBJ1-4, with no clear D. The ends were cut back, 0 bases at V and 5 bases at J, with 11 bases in the middle. Germline CDR1 is SGHRS and CDR2 is YFSETQ. This CDR3 has 15 amino acids. CDR3 sequence (DNA): TGCGCCAGCAGCTTGGGACAACCACTCAATGAAAAACTGTTTTTT. Its protein is CASSLGQPLNEKLFF.

The V gene is TRBV29-1, the J gene TRBJ2-1; 7 nucleotides agree with TRBD1. V dropped 0 bases and J dropped 10; count of bases not matched to a gene: 15. Germline V gene sequence: CDR1 SQVTM, CDR2 ANQGSEA. CDR3 length equals 16 residues. The CDR3 region is CSVEESFGQAVVEQFF. CDR3 bases: TGCAGCGTTGAAGAGAGTTTCGGACAGGCGGTGGTGGAGCAGTTCTTC.

This chain connects TRBV6-5 to TRBJ2-7; unclear D gene. The CDR3 sequence is 14 residues long. Trimming cost V 0 bases and J 3 bases, with 9 bases left between them. Germline V lookup: CDR1 MNHEY, CDR2 SVGAGI. The CDR3 is CASSYSFHIYEQYF. CDR3 bases: TGTGCCAGCAGTTACTCGTTTCACATCTACGAGCAGTACTTC.

The chain carries TRBV28 and TRBJ2-5; D is possibly TRBD2 (7 bases). Germline V gene data show CDR1 as MDHEN and CDR2 as SYDVKM. The CDR3 is 16 residues long. V was trimmed by 1 base and J by 12 bases, leaving 24 bases between them. The CDR3 loop is CASSLYIGGPYLFEYF. The CDR3 DNA follows: TGTGCCAGCAGTTTATACATCGGGGGGCCCTATCTTTTTGAGTACTTC. The full variable domain, rest sourced from reference TRBV28 and TRBJ2-5, is DVKVTQSSRYLVKRTGEKVFLECVQDMDHENMFWYRQDPGLGLRLIYFSYDVKMKEKGDIPEGYSVSREKKERFSLILESASTNQTSMYLCASSLYIGGPYLFEYFGPGTRLLVL.

This clone was recorded only once. CDR3 protein: CASSQEWRGGQETQYF. In nucleotides, the CDR3 is TGTGCCAGCAGCCAAGAGTGGCGGGGGGGCCAAGAGACCCAGTACTTC. The chain combines TRBV4-2 with TRBJ2-5; 9 nucleotides line up with TRBD2. V was pared by 0 bases and J by 1 base, with 3 bases of the junction left unmatched. This CDR3 contains 16 residues. Germline values: CDR1 LGHNA, CDR2 YNFKEQ.

The J gene is TRBJ2-7, the V gene TRBV28; 9 nucleotides align to TRBD1. There are 17 residues in the CDR3. From germline, CDR1 is MDHEN and CDR2 SYDVKM. With V trimmed by 6 bases and J by 4 bases, 16 bases remained unmatched. CDR3 residues: CASRLPGTGKVGYEQYF. The CDR3 nucleotides are TGTGCCAGCAGACTTCCCGGGACAGGGAAGGTAGGGTACGAGCAGTACTTC.

With respect to this clone: One junction end disagrees with the germline gene, perhaps due to a read error. The chain combines TRBV7-7 with TRBJ2-7; tentative D call: TRBD2 (5 bases). The V gene's germline CDR1 is SSHAT and CDR2 FNYEAQ (reference sequence). This CDR3 has 14 residues. The CDR3 reads CASSSGGAPREQYF. The CDR3 bases are TGTGCTAGCAGCTCTGGAGGCGCCCCTCGGGAGCAGTACTTC.